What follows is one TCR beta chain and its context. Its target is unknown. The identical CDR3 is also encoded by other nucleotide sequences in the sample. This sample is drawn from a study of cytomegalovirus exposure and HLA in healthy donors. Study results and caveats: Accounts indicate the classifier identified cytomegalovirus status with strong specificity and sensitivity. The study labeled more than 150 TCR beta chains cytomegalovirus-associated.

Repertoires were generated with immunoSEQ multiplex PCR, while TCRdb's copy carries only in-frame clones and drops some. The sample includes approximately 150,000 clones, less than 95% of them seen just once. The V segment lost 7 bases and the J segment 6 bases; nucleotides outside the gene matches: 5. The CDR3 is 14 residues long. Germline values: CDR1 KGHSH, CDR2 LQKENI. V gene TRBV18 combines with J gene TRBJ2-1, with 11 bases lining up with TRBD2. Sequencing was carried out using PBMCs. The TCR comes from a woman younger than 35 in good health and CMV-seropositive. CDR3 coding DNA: TGTGCCAGCTTTAGCGGGAGGGCCGGCAATGAGCAGTTCTTC. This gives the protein CASFSGRAGNEQFF.